This T cell receptor beta chain originates from a study of cytomegalovirus exposure and HLA in healthy donors. Study results and caveats: HLA alleles showed associations with approximately 15,000 TCR beta sequences in a later analysis, at a 0.05 false discovery rate.

With 60 Vbeta and 13 Jbeta primers, the PCR was carried out. The method was immunoSEQ multiplex PCR; TCRdb's version includes in-frame clones alone and lacks a portion of them. This table holds 110,000 to 150,000 clones, 65% to 80% found once. In this sample, this clone turned up a few times. The target antigen is unknown. Trimming cost V 6 bases and J 1 base, with 9 bases left between them. CDR1 and CDR2 from the germline V gene are MNHNY and SVGAGI (reference sequence). The CDR3 has 13 residues. The chain joins TRBV6-6 to TRBJ2-5, with a possible D match to TRBD1 (6 bases). This clonotype was sampled from a male donor in good health and CMV-seronegative. Specimen: PBMCs. CDR3 DNA sequence: TGTGCCAGCAGAAGGACAGCCCAAGAGACCCAGTACTTC. The encoded protein is CASRRTAQETQYF.